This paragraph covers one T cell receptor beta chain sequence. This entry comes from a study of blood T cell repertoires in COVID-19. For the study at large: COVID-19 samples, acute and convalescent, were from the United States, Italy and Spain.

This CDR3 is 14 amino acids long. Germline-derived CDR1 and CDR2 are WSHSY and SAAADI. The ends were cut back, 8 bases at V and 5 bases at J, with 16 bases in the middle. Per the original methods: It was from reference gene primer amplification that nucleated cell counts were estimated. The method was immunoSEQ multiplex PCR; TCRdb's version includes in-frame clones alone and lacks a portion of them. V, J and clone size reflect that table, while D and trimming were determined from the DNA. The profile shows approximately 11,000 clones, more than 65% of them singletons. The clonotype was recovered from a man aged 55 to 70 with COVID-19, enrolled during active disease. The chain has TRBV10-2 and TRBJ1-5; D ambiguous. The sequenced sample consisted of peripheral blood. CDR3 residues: CASAERELYQPQHF. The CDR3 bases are TGCGCCAGCGCGGAGAGGGAGCTCTATCAGCCCCAGCATTTT.